This TCR beta chain was recorded in a study of OX40 agonist ivuxolimab in advanced cancers. Germline loops: CDR1 MNHNS, CDR2 SASEGT. This CDR3 has 15 amino acids. V was cut by 4 bases and J by 0 bases, with 10 bases left in between. Sequenced by immunoSEQ multiplex PCR; TCRdb stores in-frame clones only, minus some. The data hold around 39,000 clones, with nearly 80% observed a single time. The chain carries TRBV6-1 and TRBJ1-5; D gene unclear. The clonotype originates from an adult with an advanced solid tumor such as melanoma, head and neck, liver or kidney cancer. The sample here was CD4+ or CD8+ T cells sorted from blood, taken in a trial of the OX40 agonist ivuxolimab. The CDR3 region has the DNA TGTGCCAGCAGTGCCCACACCGTTAGCAATCAGCCCCAGCATTTT. As protein: CASSAHTVSNQPQHF.